The T cell receptor (beta chain) described here comes from a study of blood T cell repertoires in COVID-19. As for the study in general: COVID-19 samples, acute and convalescent, were from the United States, Italy and Spain. From T cells, B-cell-depleted T cells, or PBMCs came the material, which was cDNA or gDNA.

Some clones are missing from TCRdb's copy, which holds only in-frame ones; the method was immunoSEQ multiplex PCR. Altogether over 250,000 clones are present, about 85% being singletons, with the ten largest covering approximately 12%. The CDR3 covers 13 residues. Trimming took off 5 bases at V and 6 bases at J, with 11 bases between the two ends. Germline V CDR1 and CDR2: SEHNR, FQNEAQ (reference sequence). Sequencing was carried out using peripheral blood. The rearrangement links TRBV7-9 to TRBJ2-4; D might be TRBD1 (6 bases). This TCR was recovered from a human donor in a cohort sampled during active COVID-19. This CDR3 reads CASSPGAGNIQYF. The DNA of the CDR3 is TGTGCCAGCAGCCCAGGGGCCGGAAACATTCAGTACTTC.